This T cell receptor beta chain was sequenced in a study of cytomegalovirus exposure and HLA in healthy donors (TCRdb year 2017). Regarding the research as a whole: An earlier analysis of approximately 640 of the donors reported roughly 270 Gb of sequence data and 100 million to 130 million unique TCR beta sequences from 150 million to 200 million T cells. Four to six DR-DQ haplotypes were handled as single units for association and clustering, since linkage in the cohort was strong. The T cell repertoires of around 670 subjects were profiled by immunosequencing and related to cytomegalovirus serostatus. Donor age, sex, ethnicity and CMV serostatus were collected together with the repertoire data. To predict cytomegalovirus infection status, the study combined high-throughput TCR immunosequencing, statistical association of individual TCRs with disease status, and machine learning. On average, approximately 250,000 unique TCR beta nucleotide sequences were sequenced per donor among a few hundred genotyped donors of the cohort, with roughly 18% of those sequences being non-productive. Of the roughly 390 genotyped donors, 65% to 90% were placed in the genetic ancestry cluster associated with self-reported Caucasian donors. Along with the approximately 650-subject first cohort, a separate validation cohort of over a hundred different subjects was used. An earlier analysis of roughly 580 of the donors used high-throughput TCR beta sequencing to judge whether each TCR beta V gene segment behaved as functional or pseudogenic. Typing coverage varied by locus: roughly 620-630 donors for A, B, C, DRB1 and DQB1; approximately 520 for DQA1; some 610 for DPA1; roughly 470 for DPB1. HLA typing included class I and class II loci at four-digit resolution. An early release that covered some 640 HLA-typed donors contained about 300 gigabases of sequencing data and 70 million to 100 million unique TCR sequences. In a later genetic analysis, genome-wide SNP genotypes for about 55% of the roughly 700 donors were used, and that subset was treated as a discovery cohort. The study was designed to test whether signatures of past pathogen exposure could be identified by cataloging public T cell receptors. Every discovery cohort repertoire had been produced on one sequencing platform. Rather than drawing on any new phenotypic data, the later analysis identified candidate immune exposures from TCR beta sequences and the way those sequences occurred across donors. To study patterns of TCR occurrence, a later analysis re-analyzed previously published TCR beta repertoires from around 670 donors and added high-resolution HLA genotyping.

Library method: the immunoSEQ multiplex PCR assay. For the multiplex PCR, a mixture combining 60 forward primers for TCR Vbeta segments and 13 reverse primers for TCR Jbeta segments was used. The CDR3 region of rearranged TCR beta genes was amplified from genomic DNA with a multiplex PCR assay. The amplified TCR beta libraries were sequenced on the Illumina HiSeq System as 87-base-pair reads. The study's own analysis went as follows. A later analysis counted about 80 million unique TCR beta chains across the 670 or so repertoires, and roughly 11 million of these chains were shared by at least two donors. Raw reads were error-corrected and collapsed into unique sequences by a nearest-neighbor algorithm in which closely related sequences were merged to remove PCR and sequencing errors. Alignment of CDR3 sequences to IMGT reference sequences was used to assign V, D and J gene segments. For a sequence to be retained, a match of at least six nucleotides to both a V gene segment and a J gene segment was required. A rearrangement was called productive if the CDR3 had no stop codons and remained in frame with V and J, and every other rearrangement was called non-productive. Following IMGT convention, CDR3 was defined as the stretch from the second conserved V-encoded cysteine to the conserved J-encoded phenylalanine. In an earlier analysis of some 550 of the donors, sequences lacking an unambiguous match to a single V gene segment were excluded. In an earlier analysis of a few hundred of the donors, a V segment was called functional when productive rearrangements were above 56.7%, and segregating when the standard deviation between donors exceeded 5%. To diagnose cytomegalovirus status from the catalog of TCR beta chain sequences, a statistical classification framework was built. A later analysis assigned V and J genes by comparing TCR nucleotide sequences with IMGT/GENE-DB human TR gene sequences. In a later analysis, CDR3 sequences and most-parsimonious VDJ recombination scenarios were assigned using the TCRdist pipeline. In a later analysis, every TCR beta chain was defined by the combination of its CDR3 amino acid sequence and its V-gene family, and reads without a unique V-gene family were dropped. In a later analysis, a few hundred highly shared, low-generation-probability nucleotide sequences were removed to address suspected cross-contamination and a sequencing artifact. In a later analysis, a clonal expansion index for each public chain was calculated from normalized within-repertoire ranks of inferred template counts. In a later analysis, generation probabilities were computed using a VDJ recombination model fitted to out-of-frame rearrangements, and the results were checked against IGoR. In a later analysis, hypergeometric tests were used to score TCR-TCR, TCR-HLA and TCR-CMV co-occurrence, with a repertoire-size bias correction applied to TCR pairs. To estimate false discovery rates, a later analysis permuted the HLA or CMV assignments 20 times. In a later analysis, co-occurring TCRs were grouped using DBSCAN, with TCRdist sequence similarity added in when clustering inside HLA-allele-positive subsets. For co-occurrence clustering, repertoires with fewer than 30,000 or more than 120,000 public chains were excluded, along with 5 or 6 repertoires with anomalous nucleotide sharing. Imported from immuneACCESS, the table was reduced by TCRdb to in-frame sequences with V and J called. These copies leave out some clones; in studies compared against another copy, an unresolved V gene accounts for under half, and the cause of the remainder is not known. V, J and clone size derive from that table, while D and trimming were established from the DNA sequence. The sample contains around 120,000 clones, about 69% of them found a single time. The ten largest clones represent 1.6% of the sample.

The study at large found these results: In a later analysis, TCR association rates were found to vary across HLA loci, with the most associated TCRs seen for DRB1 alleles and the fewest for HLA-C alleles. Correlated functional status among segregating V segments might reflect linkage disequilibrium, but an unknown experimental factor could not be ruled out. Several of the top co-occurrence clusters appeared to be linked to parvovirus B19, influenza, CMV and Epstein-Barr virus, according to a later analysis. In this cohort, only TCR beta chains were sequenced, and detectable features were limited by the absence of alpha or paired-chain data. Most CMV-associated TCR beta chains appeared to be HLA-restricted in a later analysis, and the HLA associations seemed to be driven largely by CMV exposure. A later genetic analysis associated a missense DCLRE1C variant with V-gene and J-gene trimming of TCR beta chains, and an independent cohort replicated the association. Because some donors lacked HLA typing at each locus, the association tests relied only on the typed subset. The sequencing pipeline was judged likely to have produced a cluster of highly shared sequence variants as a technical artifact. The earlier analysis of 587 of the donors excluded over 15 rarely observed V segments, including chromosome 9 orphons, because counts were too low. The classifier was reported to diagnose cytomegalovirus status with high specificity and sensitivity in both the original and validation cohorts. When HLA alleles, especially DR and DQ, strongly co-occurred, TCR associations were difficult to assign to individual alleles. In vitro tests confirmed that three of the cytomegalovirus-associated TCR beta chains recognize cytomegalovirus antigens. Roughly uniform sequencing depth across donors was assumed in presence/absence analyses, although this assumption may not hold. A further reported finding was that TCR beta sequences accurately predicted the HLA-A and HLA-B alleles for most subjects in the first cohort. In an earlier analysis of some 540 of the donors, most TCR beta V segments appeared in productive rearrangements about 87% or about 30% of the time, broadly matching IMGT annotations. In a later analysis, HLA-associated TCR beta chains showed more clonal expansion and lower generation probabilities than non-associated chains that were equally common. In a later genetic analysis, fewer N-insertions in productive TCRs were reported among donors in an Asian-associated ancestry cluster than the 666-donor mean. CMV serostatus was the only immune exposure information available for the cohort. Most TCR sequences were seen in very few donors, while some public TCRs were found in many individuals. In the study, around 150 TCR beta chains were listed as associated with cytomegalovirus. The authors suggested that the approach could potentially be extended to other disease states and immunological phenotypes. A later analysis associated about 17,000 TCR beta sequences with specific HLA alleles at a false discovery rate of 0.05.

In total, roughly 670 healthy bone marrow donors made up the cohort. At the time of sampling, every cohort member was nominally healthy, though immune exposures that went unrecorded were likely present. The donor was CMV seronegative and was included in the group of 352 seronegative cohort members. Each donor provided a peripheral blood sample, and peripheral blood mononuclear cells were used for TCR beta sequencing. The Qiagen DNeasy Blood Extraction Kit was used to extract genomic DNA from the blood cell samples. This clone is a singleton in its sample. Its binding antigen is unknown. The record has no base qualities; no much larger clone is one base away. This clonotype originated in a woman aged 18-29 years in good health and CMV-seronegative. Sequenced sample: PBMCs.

CDR3 loop: CASSDGLAKKDEQFF. The DNA sequence is given as TGTGCCAGCAGTGACGGACTAGCAAAAAAGGATGAGCAGTTCTTC. The receptor chain draws on TRBV6-4 and TRBJ2-1; 8 junctional bases match TRBD2. CDR1 and CDR2, looked up from the germline V gene, are MRHNA and SNTAGT. The CDR3 contains 15 residues, cysteine and phenylalanine counted. Only the CDR3 part of the read is kept: 45 bases, read in frame from the first base. Clipping removes 2 bases from V and 8 bases from J, with 8 as the unmatched junction base count.